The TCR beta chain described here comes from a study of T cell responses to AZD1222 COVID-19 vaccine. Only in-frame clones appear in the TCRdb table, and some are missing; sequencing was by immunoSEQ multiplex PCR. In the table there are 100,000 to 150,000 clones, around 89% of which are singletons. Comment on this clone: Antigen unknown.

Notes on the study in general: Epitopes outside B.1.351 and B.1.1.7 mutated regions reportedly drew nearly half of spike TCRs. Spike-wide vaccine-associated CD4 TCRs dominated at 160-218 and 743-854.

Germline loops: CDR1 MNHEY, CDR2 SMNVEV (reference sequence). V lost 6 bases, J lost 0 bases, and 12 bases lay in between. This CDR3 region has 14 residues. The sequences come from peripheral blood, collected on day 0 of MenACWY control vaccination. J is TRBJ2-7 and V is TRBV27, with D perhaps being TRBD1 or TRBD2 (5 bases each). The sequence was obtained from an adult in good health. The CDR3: CASRRDGSSYEQYF. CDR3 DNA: TGTGCCAGCAGACGGGACGGAAGCTCCTACGAGCAGTACTTC.